These 17 T cell receptor beta chains came from one sample sequenced in a study of blood T cell repertoires in COVID-19. The protocol was immunoSEQ multiplex PCR, while the TCRdb copy is restricted to in-frame clones and leaves out a portion. This table has some 220,000 clones, roughly 81% appearing once. Sample: peripheral blood. Every receptor here comes from a man in his fifties or sixties who had recovered from COVID-19.

This clone occurred a few times. V is TRBV6-2 or TRBV6-3 and J is TRBJ1-1, with a tentative D call TRBD1 (5 bases). CDR3 length: 14 residues. Germline values: CDR1 MNHEY, CDR2 SVGEGT. Trimming took off 5 bases at V and 5 bases at J, with 15 bases between the two ends. CDR3 nucleotide sequence: TGTGCCAGCAGTCCCCGGGGGGGAAGGACTGAAGCTTTCTTT. Protein: CASSPRGGRTEAFF.

This clone was detected only once. This chain joins TRBV4-2 and TRBJ2-7, with TRBD2 matching over 7 bases. The CDR3 is made up of 13 amino acids. The J segment lost 7 bases and the V segment lost 6 bases, leaving 9 bases of the junction unmatched. CDR1 is LGHNA, CDR2 YNFKEQ, per germline. The CDR3: CASSLAEGEEQYF. The DNA of the CDR3 is TGTGCCAGCAGTCTAGCGGAGGGAGAAGAGCAGTACTTC.

The V and J genes are TRBV4-1 and TRBJ2-1, with 7 positions matching TRBD2. Germline V gene sequence: CDR1 MGHRA, CDR2 YSYEKL. The J segment lost 4 bases and the V segment lost 4 bases, leaving 7 bases of the junction unmatched. This CDR3 comprises 15 residues. The CDR3 spells CASSPWEGRYNEQFF. CDR3 sequence (DNA): TGCGCCAGCAGCCCATGGGAGGGTCGGTACAATGAGCAGTTCTTC.

In its sample, this clone was seen once. The chain is built from TRBV18 and TRBJ2-5; no reliable D call. This CDR3 spans 14 amino acids. Germline-derived CDR1 and CDR2 are KGHSH and LQKENI. Trimming pared 6 bases from V and 1 base from J, leaving 12 bases between. CDR3 coding DNA: TGTGCCAGCTCCGGTCCTCACGGCCAAGAGACCCAGTACTTC. Amino acid sequence: CASSGPHGQETQYF. Full variable domain (outside the CDR3, taken from reference TRBV18 and TRBJ2-5): NAGVMQNPRHLVRRRGQEARLRCSPMKGHSHVYWYRQLPEEGLKFMVYLQKENIIDESGMPKERFSAEFPKEGPSILRIQQVVRGDSAAYFCASSGPHGQETQYFGPGTRLLVL.

This chain links TRBV19 with TRBJ1-1; 10 bases match TRBD1. The CDR3 runs to 14 residues. Germline V CDR1 and CDR2: LNHDA, SQIVND (reference sequence). J gave up 6 bases and V 3 bases, and 4 bases lay outside the gene matches. The CDR3 loop is CASSMGQGLAEAFF. CDR3 bases: TGTGCCAGTAGTATGGGACAGGGGTTAGCTGAAGCTTTCTTT.

The chain is built from TRBV6-5 and TRBJ2-1; the match to TRBD2 covers 8 bases. Germline values: CDR1 MNHEY, CDR2 SVGAGI. V dropped 7 bases and J dropped 7; count of bases not matched to a gene: 9. The CDR3 is made up of 14 amino acids. CDR3 nucleotide sequence: TGTGCCAGCATTCGGGGGGGGAGTAAGAATGAGCAGTTCTTC. This gives the protein CASIRGGSKNEQFF.

The chain is built from TRBV2 and TRBJ2-1; D is perhaps TRBD2 (5 bases). The germline V gene encodes CDR1 SNHLY and CDR2 FYNNEI. The CDR3 runs to 14 residues. Trimming took 3 bases from V and 8 from J, leaving 14 bases between them. In DNA form, the CDR3 reads TGTGCCAGCAGTGATTGGGGTGGGAGCGATGAGCAGTTCTTC. It codes for CASSDWGGSDEQFF.

The V call is TRBV30, the J call TRBJ2-7, with 7 bases fitting TRBD1. Per germline, CDR1 GTSNPN and CDR2 SVGIG (reference sequence). The CDR3 is made up of 14 amino acids. With 0 bases clipped from V and 3 bases from J, the junction kept 5 bases outside the gene matches. This CDR3 reads CAWSVQDRIYEQYF. The CDR3 region has the DNA TGTGCCTGGAGTGTCCAGGACAGGATCTACGAGCAGTACTTC.

V and J are TRBV7-9 and TRBJ2-7, with TRBD1 matching over 7 bases. The CDR3 contains 14 residues. J gave up 1 base and V 6 bases, and 6 bases lay outside the gene matches. The germline V gene has CDR1 SEHNR and CDR2 FQNEAQ (reference sequence). The CDR3 sequence is CASSFGQASYEQYF. CDR3 coding DNA: TGTGCCAGCAGTTTTGGACAGGCGTCCTACGAGCAGTACTTC.

CDR3 in DNA: TGTGCCAGCAGCTATAGCGGGACTACCTACGAGCAGTACTTC. Its protein is CASSYSGTTYEQYF. The rearrangement uses TRBV7-2 and TRBJ2-7; 8 positions match TRBD2. Germline V gives CDR1 SGHTA, CDR2 FQGNSA. With 4 bases clipped from V and 2 bases from J, the junction kept 4 bases outside the gene matches. The length of the CDR3 is 14 residues.

This clone was observed a single time. The chain joins TRBV20-1 to TRBJ2-7; tentative D call: TRBD2 (6 bases). This CDR3 is built from 14 residues. V was cut by 3 bases and J by 3 bases, with 15 bases left in between. The germline V gene encodes CDR1 DFQATT and CDR2 SNEGSKA (reference sequence). The CDR3 sequence is CSASGAGFLYEQYF. CDR3 nucleotides: TGCAGTGCTAGTGGTGCGGGATTTCTCTACGAGCAGTACTTC.

In DNA form, the CDR3 reads TGTGCCAGCAGTTTTGCCCCGGGACAGGGAGCCACCGGGGAGCTGTTTTTT. This codes for CASSFAPGQGATGELFF. V is TRBV27 and J is TRBJ2-2; 9 nucleotides line up with TRBD1. CDR1 and CDR2 (germline): MNHEY, SMNVEV (reference sequence). V shed 3 bases, J shed 4 bases, and the junction held 9 bases outside the gene matches. The CDR3 extends over 17 amino acids.

This clone was seen a single time. The V and J genes are TRBV5-1 and TRBJ2-3, with TRBD2 as a possible D gene (5 bases). Between the trimmed V and J ends, which lost 3 bases and 5 bases, there was a span of 13 bases. This CDR3 is 14 amino acids long. Germline assignment: CDR1 SGHRS and CDR2 YFSETQ. The CDR3 nucleotides are TGCGCCAGCAGCTCGCCGGGGAGAAGAGATACGCAGTATTTT. Translating gives CASSSPGRRDTQYF. The complete variable domain, with remaining parts taken from reference TRBV5-1 and TRBJ2-3, reads KAGVTQTPRYLIKTRGQQVTLSCSPISGHRSVSWYQQTPGQGLQFLFEYFSETQRNKGNFPGRFSGRQFSNSRSEMNVSTLELGDSALYLCASSSPGRRDTQYFGPGTRLTVL.

The genes are TRBV9 and TRBJ2-1; D remains ambiguous. This CDR3 is 13 amino acids long. V lost 0 bases, J lost 3 bases, and 4 bases lay in between. Germline V gene data show CDR1 as SGDLS and CDR2 as YYNGEE. The DNA for the CDR3 is TGTGCCAGCAGCGTAGGGAGCTACAATGAGCAGTTCTTC. Protein: CASSVGSYNEQFF.

The sample holds one count of this clone. The chain has TRBV5-1 and TRBJ1-1; possible D gene TRBD1, 6 bases. CDR1 and CDR2 from the germline V gene are SGHRS and YFSETQ. Deletions cut 0 bases from V and 4 bases from J, with 16 bases between. The CDR3 consists of 16 residues. The CDR3 nucleotides are TGCGCCAGCAGCTTGGCCAGGGGAGAGAGGAGCACTGAAGCTTTCTTT. The encoded protein is CASSLARGERSTEAFF.

The chain is built from TRBV19 and TRBJ1-1, with 8 bases matching TRBD1. The CDR3 covers 13 residues. CDR1 is LNHDA, CDR2 SQIVND, per germline (reference sequence). V trimming: 5 bases; J trimming: 11 bases; junction bases outside the gene matches: 10. The CDR3 loop reads CASSDQGQALAFF. The DNA for the CDR3 is TGTGCCAGTAGTGACCAGGGACAGGCCCTGGCTTTCTTT.

The chain links TRBV6-6 to TRBJ1-5, with a possible D match to TRBD1 (6 bases). The CDR3 spans 15 residues. Trimming removed 2 bases from V and 7 bases from J, with 15 bases in between. Per germline, CDR1 MNHNY and CDR2 SVGAGI (reference sequence). The CDR3 protein is CASSYRGRGEQPQHF. Written as DNA, the CDR3 is TGTGCCAGCAGTTACCGTGGGAGGGGGGAGCAGCCCCAGCATTTT.